This T cell receptor beta chain was captured in a study of T cells in Graves' hyperthyroidism and ophthalmopathy. Amplified regions were TCR beta CDR3 sequences from RNA transcripts. First-round RT-PCR of the TCR CDR3 relied on the HTBI primer set. From the multiplex PCR reads, TCRdb called clonotypes with MiXCR, one entry per CDR3 protein. Altogether approximately 210,000 distinct CDR3 sequences are present, more than 15% being singletons, with the ten largest covering approximately 50%. This clonotype is a singleton in its sample. V was clipped by 4 bases and J by 4 bases, with 8 bases between them. Germline V CDR1 and CDR2: MGHRA, YSYEKL. The CDR3 consists of 13 residues.

The chain is built from TRBV4-1 and TRBJ2-1; perhaps TRBD2 as D (6 bases). The clonotype was recovered from a man in his fifties or sixties with Graves' hyperthyroidism. The sequenced sample was blood. CDR3 amino acids: CASSRGLYNEQFF. CDR3 sequence (DNA): TGCGCCAGCAGCCGGGGACTTTACAATGAGCAGTTCTTC.